This entry lists 2 T cell receptor beta chains sequenced from one sample in a study of T-cell reconstitution after alpha-beta-depleted transplantation in children. Construction of the TCRbeta library involved unique molecular identifiers. MiXCR, applied by TCRdb to the PCR reads, yields one record per CDR3 protein. This table has approximately 400,000 distinct CDR3 sequences, about 16% appearing once. Sequencing was performed on PBMCs, mostly from graft donor cells, taken 360 days after TCRalphabeta/CD19-depleted stem cell transplant. Source of these receptors: a boy under two years old who had a stem cell transplant for Wiskott-Aldrich syndrome, so the T cells may come from the graft donor.

This clonotype has ten or more counts. The chain is built from TRBV6-2 or TRBV6-3 and TRBJ1-6; D is possibly TRBD1 (5 bases). V was clipped by 9 bases and J by 7 bases, with 16 bases between them. Germline-derived CDR1 and CDR2 are MNHEY and SVGEGT. The CDR3 has 14 residues. CDR3 sequence (DNA): TGTGCCAGTAGACCGACAGCTTCGAATTCACCCCTCCACTTT. Amino acids: CASRPTASNSPLHF.

This clonotype has a handful of counts. This chain uses TRBV12-3 or TRBV12-4 with TRBJ2-7, with no clear D. Trimming left V 5 bases short and J 9 bases short, with 14 bases between. CDR3 length equals 12 residues. The CDR3 bases are TGTGCCAGCAGTACAATCCCTCTAGGGCAGTACTTC. Translation gives CASSTIPLGQYF.